Following are 24 T cell receptor beta chains from one sample sequenced in a study of CD8+CD57+ T cells in acquired aplastic anemia (dated by TCRdb to 2016 to 2018). Instrument used: Illumina HiSeq 2000. Genomic DNA was used as template for profiling of TCR beta VDJ combinations and CDR3 sequences. TCRdb passed the public sequencing reads through fastp at Q25 and MiXCR, retaining productive beta sequences. Entries that share a CDR3 protein sequence are merged under the most common genes and DNA. The sample contains fewer than 150,000 distinct CDR3 sequences, 48% of them found a single time. The top ten clones comprise 2.5% of the sample. Sequences were obtained from sorted CD4+, CD8+, or CD8+CD57+ T cells (not recorded which) from PBMCs. These receptors originate from a human donor in good health, serving as a control.

Many counts were recorded for this clonotype. The chain links TRBV11-1 to TRBJ1-1; 9 nucleotides line up with TRBD1. The ends lost 5 bases at V and 5 bases at J; junction bases unmatched: 9. This CDR3 region has 15 residues. The germline gives CDR1 SGHAT, CDR2 FQDESV (reference sequence). CDR3 DNA: TGTGCCAGCAGCCATTCACAGGGGGCGGGTACTGAAGCTTTCTTT. This translates into CASSHSQGAGTEAFF.

This clonotype appeared once. V and J are TRBV5-1 and TRBJ2-7; 11 bases are a match to TRBD1. The junction had 4 bases not matched to a gene; V was cut back by 3 bases and J by 5 bases. CDR1 and CDR2 from the germline V gene are SGHRS and YFSETQ. The CDR3 runs to 14 residues. The CDR3 region is CASSWTGGPHEQYF. The CDR3 coding sequence is TGCGCCAGCAGCTGGACAGGGGGCCCCCACGAGCAGTACTTC.

The chain uses TRBV25-1 and TRBJ2-7; 10 bases line up with TRBD1. Looked up from germline, CDR1 is MGHDK and CDR2 is SYGVNS. With V trimmed by 6 bases and J by 6 bases, 11 bases remained unmatched. The CDR3 extends over 15 amino acids. CDR3 protein: CASSLVGQGKGEQYF. In DNA, the CDR3 is TGTGCCAGCAGCTTGGTGGGACAGGGGAAAGGCGAGCAGTACTTC.

The V and J genes are TRBV7-2 and TRBJ2-5; D perhaps matches TRBD2 (5 bases). The CDR3 sequence is 16 residues long. Germline loops: CDR1 SGHTA, CDR2 FQGNSA. The V gene lost 1 base and the J gene lost 7 bases, with 19 bases spanning the gap. CDR3 sequence reads: CASSLERGLAHGTQYF. The CDR3 DNA follows: TGTGCCAGCAGCTTAGAGAGAGGGCTTGCTCACGGGACCCAGTACTTC.

The genes are TRBV7-2 and TRBJ1-2, with D hard to call. CDR1 and CDR2 from the germline V gene are SGHTA and FQGNSA. The germline V and J ends were trimmed by 2 bases and 4 bases, with 11 bases remaining between them. The CDR3 covers 14 residues. The CDR3 region has the DNA TGTGCCAGCAGCTTATATGGCCACAGCTATGGCTACACCTTC. Translated, it gives CASSLYGHSYGYTF. Full variable domain (rest looked up from reference TRBV7-2 and TRBJ1-2): GAGVSQSPSNKVTEKGKDVELRCDPISGHTALYWYRQSLGQGLEFLIYFQGNSAPDKSGLPSDRFSAERTGGSVSTLTIQRTQQEDSAVYLCASSLYGHSYGYTFGSGTRLTVV.

The chain links TRBV29-1 to TRBJ1-3; no reliable D call. The V and J ends lost 2 bases and 1 base respectively, with 9 bases between them. This CDR3 is 14 amino acids long. In germline, CDR1 is SQVTM, CDR2 ANQGSEA. The CDR3 DNA is TGCAGCGTTGAAAACCCTAATTCTGGAAACACCATATATTTT. This sequence encodes CSVENPNSGNTIYF.

V gene TRBV7-6 combines with J gene TRBJ1-1; D gene uncertain. CDR3 length: 13 amino acids. Trimming cost V 1 base and J 1 base, with 4 bases left between them. Germline values: CDR1 SGHVS, CDR2 FNYEAQ. This CDR3 reads CASSLVGNTEAFF. The CDR3 DNA follows: TGTGCCAGCAGCTTAGTGGGGAACACTGAAGCTTTCTTT.

V and J are TRBV2 and TRBJ2-3, with TRBD2 matching 8 bases. V lost 7 bases and J lost 4; bases outside the gene matches: 7. CDR3 length: 14 residues. Germline-derived CDR1 and CDR2 are SNHLY and FYNNEI. The CDR3 DNA reads TGTGCCAGCAAACCGGGACTAGGGGCAGATACGCAGTATTTT. Its translation is CASKPGLGADTQYF.

The rearrangement uses TRBV7-6 and TRBJ1-6; 7 nucleotides align to TRBD1. The V and J ends lost 1 base and 10 bases, in that order; junction bases with no gene match: 4. Germline V gene lookup returns CDR1 SGHVS and CDR2 FNYEAQ. This CDR3 is built from 14 residues. The CDR3 region is CASSLGQGQSPLHF. The CDR3 coding sequence is TGTGCCAGCAGCTTAGGACAGGGACAGTCACCCCTCCACTTT.

The rearrangement joins TRBV11-2 to TRBJ1-1; no reliable D call. This CDR3 is 16 amino acids long. Germline CDR1 and CDR2: SGHAT and FQNNGV. The V end lost 4 bases, the J end lost 6 bases, and 21 bases lay between the germline ends. CDR3 in amino acids: CASSYQGRGSEAEAFF. The CDR3 DNA reads as TGTGCCAGCAGCTATCAAGGACGGGGATCGGAGGCTGAAGCTTTCTTT.

This clonotype was recorded many times. V usage is TRBV18 and J usage is TRBJ2-5; D remains ambiguous. V was clipped by 6 bases and J by 2 bases, with 4 bases between them. Germline CDR1 and CDR2: KGHSH and LQKENI. This CDR3 contains 11 residues. The DNA of the CDR3 is TGTGCCAGCTCCGGACAAGAGACCCAGTACTTC. The encoded protein is CASSGQETQYF.

This clonotype is medium-sized by share. The chain joins TRBV15 to TRBJ2-7; the match to TRBD1 covers 7 bases. In germline, CDR1 is LNHNV, CDR2 YYDKDF (reference sequence). The CDR3 covers 13 residues. V was pared by 4 bases and J by 8 bases, with 8 bases of the junction left unmatched. In DNA form, the CDR3 reads TGTGCCACCAGCATAGGGACAGACATAAAGCAGTACTTC. Protein product: CATSIGTDIKQYF.

The chain employs TRBV20-1 and TRBJ2-7; perhaps TRBD1 as D (5 bases). CDR3 length: 14 residues. The germline V and J ends were trimmed by 4 bases and 2 bases, with 15 bases remaining between them. Germline V gene sequence: CDR1 DFQATT, CDR2 SNEGSKA (reference sequence). The CDR3 region is CSATRQSDPYEQYF. CDR3 in DNA: TGCAGTGCTACCAGACAGTCCGATCCCTACGAGCAGTACTTC.

This clonotype was observed a single time. The chain joins TRBV9 to TRBJ1-2; 11 positions agree with TRBD1. This CDR3 contains 15 residues. Germline values: CDR1 SGDLS, CDR2 YYNGEE. The V and J ends lost 0 bases and 8 bases, in that order; junction bases with no gene match: 6. The CDR3 is CASSVVPGQGDGYTF. The DNA for the CDR3 is TGTGCCAGCAGCGTAGTTCCGGGACAGGGGGACGGCTACACCTTC.

This clonotype came up a few times. The V and J genes are TRBV3-1 and TRBJ1-1; D uncertain. Germline-derived CDR1 and CDR2 are LGHDT and YNNKEL (reference sequence). Trimming pared 2 bases from V and 5 bases from J, leaving 15 bases between. This CDR3 has 15 residues. The CDR3 is CASSQSPFAFTEAFF. The DNA of the CDR3 is TGTGCCAGCAGCCAATCCCCCTTTGCGTTTACTGAAGCTTTCTTT. The full variable domain, its missing parts supplied by reference TRBV3-1 and TRBJ1-1, is DTAVSQTPKYLVTQMGNDKSIKCEQNLGHDTMYWYKQDSKKFLKIMFSYNNKELIINETVPNRFSPKSPDKAHLNLHINSLELGDSAVYFCASSQSPFAFTEAFFGQGTRLTVV.

V and J are TRBV9 and TRBJ1-2; no firm D call. The V end lost 2 bases, the J end lost 2 bases, and 10 bases lay between the germline ends. The CDR3 spans 14 residues. Germline V gene data show CDR1 as SGDLS and CDR2 as YYNGEE. The CDR3 protein is CASSVAQLNYGYTF. Written as DNA, the CDR3 is TGTGCCAGCAGCGTTGCACAACTGAACTATGGCTACACCTTC.

Comments on this clonotype: The final CDR3 position lacks the conserved phenylalanine or tryptophan, pointing to a likely read error. Because the CDR3's place on the DNA is in doubt, the DNA is left out and the CDR3 is given as listed by TCRdb. The genes are TRBV19 and TRBJ2-5; TRBD2 is the table's D call and was not checked against the DNA. Including both end residues, the CDR3 is 12 amino acids long. The V gene's germline CDR1 is LNHDA and CDR2 SQIVND (reference sequence). CDR3 residues: CASSVLRGTQYS.

This clonotype rates as medium-sized. The chain couples TRBV10-3 to TRBJ2-5; unclear D gene. Trimming left V 7 bases short and J 5 bases short, with 11 bases between. CDR3 length: 12 residues. Germline lookup yields CDR1 ENHRY and CDR2 SYGVKD. The CDR3 spells CAIKEDGETQYF. The CDR3 nucleotides are TGTGCCATCAAAGAGGATGGCGAGACCCAGTACTTC.

The rearrangement joins TRBV2 to TRBJ2-5, with TRBD1 matching over 7 bases. J was trimmed by 0 bases and V by 10 bases; bases with no gene match: 2. This CDR3 contains 12 residues. CDR1 is SNHLY and CDR2 is FYNNEI in the germline V gene. The CDR3 reads CATGTDQETQYF. The CDR3 region has the DNA TGTGCCACCGGGACAGACCAAGAGACCCAGTACTTC.

This chain links TRBV10-1 with TRBJ1-2, with 7 bases fitting TRBD1. Trimming cost V 7 bases and J 5 bases; bases outside gene matches: 7. CDR1 is WNHNN, CDR2 SYGVQD, per germline (reference sequence). CDR3 length: 13 residues. For the CDR3, the DNA is TGCGCCAGCACGGGGACAGAGAGTTATGGCTACACCTTC. Protein product: CASTGTESYGYTF.

This clonotype came up a few times. V usage is TRBV20-1 and J usage is TRBJ1-6, with unresolved D. CDR3 length equals 16 residues. The V end was cut by 3 bases, the J end by 9 bases, with 21 bases between. The germline V gene encodes CDR1 DFQATT and CDR2 SNEGSKA (reference sequence). CDR3 protein: CSARQVGQAEGSPLHF. The CDR3 DNA sequence: TGCAGTGCTAGGCAAGTCGGGCAGGCCGAGGGTTCACCCCTCCACTTT.

Worth noting for this clonotype: The CDR3 does not end in the conserved phenylalanine or tryptophan, so this is likely a read error. This sequence joins TRBV4-3 and TRBJ1-2; D not resolved. V was pared by 2 bases and J by 3 bases, with 13 bases between. The CDR3 extends over 15 amino acids. In germline, CDR1 is LGHNA, CDR2 YSLEER. CDR3 loop: CASSQKTARDYGYTL. CDR3 coding DNA: TGCGCCAGCAGCCAAAAAACAGCCAGAGACTATGGCTACACCCTC.

Note on this clonotype: This may be a read error, as it is one base from a much larger clone. This chain links TRBV28 with TRBJ2-5; D unclear. Germline V CDR1 and CDR2: MDHEN, SYDVKM. The CDR3 is 14 amino acids. The CDR3 DNA reads TGTGACAGCAGTCCCGGCGGTGAACAAGAGACCCAGTACTTC. Residues: CDSSPGGEQETQYF.

The V call is TRBV7-8, the J call TRBJ1-3; the D is unclear. The CDR3 extends over 16 amino acids. CDR1 and CDR2 from the germline V gene are SGHVS and FQNEAQ. Trimming shortened V by 2 bases and J by 0 bases, and 11 bases separated the two germline ends. This CDR3 reads CASSLPPPGSGNTIYF. CDR3 sequence (DNA): TGTGCCAGCAGCTTACCTCCACCGGGCTCTGGAAACACCATATATTTT.